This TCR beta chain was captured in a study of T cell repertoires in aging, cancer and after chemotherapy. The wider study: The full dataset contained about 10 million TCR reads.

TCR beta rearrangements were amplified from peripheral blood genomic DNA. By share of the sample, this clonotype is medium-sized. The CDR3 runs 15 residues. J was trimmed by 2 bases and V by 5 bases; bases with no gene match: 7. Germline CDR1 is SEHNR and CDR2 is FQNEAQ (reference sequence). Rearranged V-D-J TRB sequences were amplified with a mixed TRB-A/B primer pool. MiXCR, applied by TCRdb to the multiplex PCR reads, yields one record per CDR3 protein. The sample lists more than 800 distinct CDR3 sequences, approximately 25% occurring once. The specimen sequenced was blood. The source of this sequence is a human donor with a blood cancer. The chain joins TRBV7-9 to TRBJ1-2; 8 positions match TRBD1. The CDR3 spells CASSKPGQENYGYTF. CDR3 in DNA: TGTGCCAGCAGCAAGCCGGGACAGGAAAACTATGGCTACACCTTC.